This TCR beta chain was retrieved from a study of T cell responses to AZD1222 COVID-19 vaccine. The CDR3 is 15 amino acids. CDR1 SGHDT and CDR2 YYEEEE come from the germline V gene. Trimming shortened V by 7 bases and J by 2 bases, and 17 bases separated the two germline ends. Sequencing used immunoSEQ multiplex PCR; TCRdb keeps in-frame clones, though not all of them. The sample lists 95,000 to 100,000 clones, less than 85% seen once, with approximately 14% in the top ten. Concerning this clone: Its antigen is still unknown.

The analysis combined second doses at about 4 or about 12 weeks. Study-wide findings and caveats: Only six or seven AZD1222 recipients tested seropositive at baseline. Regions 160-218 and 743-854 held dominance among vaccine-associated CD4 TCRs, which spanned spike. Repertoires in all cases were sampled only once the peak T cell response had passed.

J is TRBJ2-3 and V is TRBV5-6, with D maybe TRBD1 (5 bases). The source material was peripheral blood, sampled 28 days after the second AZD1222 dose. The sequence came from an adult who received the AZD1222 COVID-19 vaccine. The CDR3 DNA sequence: TGTGCCAGCTCTCAATTACATGGGGCCACAGATACGCAGTATTTT. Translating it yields CASSQLHGATDTQYF.